The next 28 T cell receptor beta chains were all read from a single sample in a study of Ad26.COV2.S vaccination and SARS-CoV-2 variants. TCRdb keeps only in-frame clones here, not all; method: immunoSEQ multiplex PCR. The sample shows around 400,000 clones, approximately 89% of them seen only once. The treatment: over 15 received Ad26.COV2.S at low or high dose, single or two shots; five or six received placebo; per-sample allocation not given. At day 63 after the first vaccine or placebo injection, samples were drawn. Sequenced here: peripheral blood, sampled in a trial of Ad26.COV2.S vaccine versus placebo. These receptors all stem from a person between 18 and 65 years old who received the Ad26.COV2.S COVID-19 vaccine or a placebo.

V is TRBV30 and J is TRBJ2-7, with 12 bases identical to TRBD2. Germline V lookup: CDR1 GTSNPN, CDR2 SVGIG (reference sequence). Trimming took 0 bases from V and 2 from J; bases not matched to a gene: 14. This CDR3 spans 19 amino acids. The CDR3 protein is CAWSVPLAGGYGLTYEQYF. DNA of the CDR3: TGTGCCTGGAGTGTACCCCTAGCGGGAGGGTACGGACTCACCTACGAGCAGTACTTC. The entire variable domain, with the rest obtained from reference TRBV30 and TRBJ2-7, is as follows: SQTIHQWPATLVQPVGSPLSLECTVEGTSNPNLYWYRQAAGRGLQLLFYSVGIGQISSEVPQNLSASRPQDRQFILSSKKLLLSDSGFYLCAWSVPLAGGYGLTYEQYFGPGTRLTVT.

The gene calls are TRBV28 and TRBJ2-7; 7 bases are shared with TRBD1. The CDR3 totals 15 residues. Per the germline V gene, CDR1 is MDHEN and CDR2 is SYDVKM. Germline trimming cut 1 base from V and 0 bases from J; bases unmatched to any gene: 3. The CDR3: CASSLSGGASYEQYF. CDR3 DNA: TGTGCCAGCAGTTTATCAGGGGGAGCCTCCTACGAGCAGTACTTC. Together with reference TRBV28 and TRBJ2-7, the CDR3 gives the full variable domain: DVKVTQSSRYLVKRTGEKVFLECVQDMDHENMFWYRQDPGLGLRLIYFSYDVKMKEKGDIPEGYSVSREKKERFSLILESASTNQTSMYLCASSLSGGASYEQYFGPGTRLTVT.

V gene TRBV5-4 combines with J gene TRBJ1-1, with D possibly being TRBD1 (6 bases). The CDR3 loop spans 15 amino acids. Between the trimmed V and J ends, which lost 0 bases and 6 bases, there was a span of 15 bases. CDR1 is SGHNT and CDR2 is YYREEE in the germline V gene (reference sequence). The CDR3: CASSLAGGRSSEAFF. The CDR3 DNA is TGTGCCAGCAGCTTGGCCGGGGGCAGAAGTTCTGAAGCTTTCTTT.

V gene TRBV28 combines with J gene TRBJ1-6; no reliable D call. The CDR3 length is 12 residues. Germline CDR1 MDHEN, CDR2 SYDVKM. V was shortened by 2 bases and J by 10 bases, with 6 bases between the two germline ends. In DNA form, the CDR3 reads TGTGCCAGCAGTTTAGGCAAATCACCCCTCCACTTT. It codes for CASSLGKSPLHF.

A remark on this clone: One end of the junction varies from germline; a read error may be responsible. The rearrangement joins TRBV29-1 to TRBJ2-3, with TRBD1 as a possible D gene (6 bases). The CDR3 is 13 residues long. Germline CDR1 SQVTM, CDR2 ANQGSEA. The chain's CDR3 is CSVEADRTDTQYF. CDR3 in DNA: TGCAGCGTCGAAGCCGACAGGACAGATACGCAGTATTTT.

A single count supports this clone. The gene calls are TRBV7-2 and TRBJ2-7, with D possibly being TRBD1 (7 bases). CDR3 length: 16 amino acids. Germline CDR1 SGHTA, CDR2 FQGNSA. Trimming took 1 base from V and 2 from J, leaving 15 bases between them. This CDR3 reads CASSLEGGGGAYEQYF. DNA for the CDR3: TGTGCCAGCAGCTTAGAAGGTGGAGGGGGCGCCTACGAGCAGTACTTC.

V usage is TRBV13 and J usage is TRBJ2-1; 8 bases align to TRBD1. The J segment lost 7 bases and the V segment lost 5 bases, leaving 7 bases of the junction unmatched. CDR1 and CDR2 from the germline V gene are PRHDT and FYEKMQ (reference sequence). The CDR3 contains 14 residues. CDR3: CASSPRQGWNEQFF. The CDR3 DNA sequence: TGTGCCAGCAGCCCTCGACAGGGGTGGAATGAGCAGTTCTTC.

This chain links TRBV19 with TRBJ2-4, with 9 bases lining up with TRBD1. Germline CDR1 reads LNHDA; CDR2 reads SQIVND (reference sequence). The CDR3 contains 18 residues. V lost 3 bases and J lost 0; bases outside the gene matches: 9. The CDR3 is CASSIDGTGKLAKNIQYF. CDR3 bases: TGTGCCAGTAGTATTGACGGGACAGGGAAACTAGCCAAAAACATTCAGTACTTC.

The V gene is TRBV24-1, the J gene TRBJ2-5; D might be TRBD1 (6 bases). Trimming removed 5 bases from V and 2 bases from J, with 14 bases in between. This CDR3 contains 15 residues. Germline CDR1 reads KGHDR; CDR2 reads SFDVKD. CDR3 loop: CATSVRGHNQETQYF. The CDR3 nucleotides are TGTGCCACCAGTGTGAGGGGACACAATCAAGAGACCCAGTACTTC.

The rearrangement uses TRBV6-5 and TRBJ1-1, with 7 bases identical to TRBD1. The CDR3 runs to 15 residues. J was trimmed by 0 bases and V by 6 bases; bases with no gene match: 7. Germline assignment: CDR1 MNHEY and CDR2 SVGAGI. The CDR3 protein is CASRGDRLMNTEAFF. The CDR3 bases are TGTGCCAGCAGGGGGGACAGATTAATGAACACTGAAGCTTTCTTT.

CDR3 bases: TGTGCCAGCAGCCCCGCCGCGGGGACGTTAATGAATGAGCAGTTCTTC. Its protein product is CASSPAAGTLMNEQFF. The chain is built from TRBV5-4 and TRBJ2-1, with D tentatively TRBD2 (6 bases). V lost 4 bases and J 7 bases, leaving 21 bases between the germline ends. The CDR3 is made up of 16 amino acids. Looked up from germline, CDR1 is SGHNT and CDR2 is YYREEE (reference sequence).

This chain uses TRBV5-5 with TRBJ2-2; the match to TRBD1 covers 7 bases. Unmatched junction bases numbered 9, after V lost 5 bases and J lost 5 bases. This CDR3 spans 15 amino acids. The germline V gene encodes CDR1 SGHKS and CDR2 YYEKEE (reference sequence). DNA of the CDR3: TGTGCCAGCAGACCGACCGGGACAGCTACCGGGGAGCTGTTTTTT. Translating gives CASRPTGTATGELFF.

J is TRBJ2-5 and V is TRBV27; D gene unclear. With 6 bases removed from V and 4 bases from J, the gap between germline ends came to 6 bases. Germline V gives CDR1 MNHEY, CDR2 SMNVEV (reference sequence). The CDR3 has 11 residues. The CDR3 DNA reads as TGTGCCAGCAGACTCAGAGAGACCCAGTACTTC. This sequence encodes CASRLRETQYF.

As to this clone: Germline and junction disagree at one end, which may indicate a read error. The CDR3 is CASSLTPPSGSRSTDTQYF. CDR3 sequence (DNA): TGTGCTAGCAGCCTGACCCCCCCCAGCGGGAGTCGATCCACAGATACGCAGTATTTT. This rearrangement joins TRBV7-7 to TRBJ2-3, with TRBD2 identical over 8 bases. The CDR3 is made up of 19 amino acids. Germline V gene data show CDR1 as SSHAT and CDR2 as FNYEAQ (reference sequence).

This clone was recorded only once. The genes are TRBV25-1 and TRBJ2-1; D may be TRBD2 (6 bases). This CDR3 is built from 15 residues. Looked up from germline, CDR1 is MGHDK and CDR2 is SYGVNS. V lost 2 bases and J 7 bases, leaving 15 bases between the germline ends. In nucleotides, the CDR3 is TGTGCCAGCAGTGAAGTAGTGGGGGGTGGAAATGAGCAGTTCTTC. Protein sequence: CASSEVVGGGNEQFF.

The chain recombines TRBV11-3 with TRBJ1-2, with TRBD1 matching 9 bases. The CDR3 covers 15 residues. Germline V gene lookup returns CDR1 SGHNT and CDR2 YENEEA. V lost 5 bases to trimming and J lost 4 bases; unmatched junction nucleotides: 8. The CDR3 sequence: CASSPGTGPVYGYTF. The CDR3 DNA reads TGTGCCAGCAGCCCGGGGACAGGGCCTGTCTATGGCTACACCTTC.

The CDR3 sequence is CASSVTGGPYGYTF. DNA of the CDR3: TGTGCCAGCAGCGTCACAGGGGGCCCCTATGGCTACACCTTC. V gene TRBV9 combines with J gene TRBJ1-2, with 9 bases aligning to TRBD1. From germline, CDR1 is SGDLS and CDR2 YYNGEE. V lost 2 bases to trimming and J lost 4 bases; unmatched junction nucleotides: 3. CDR3 length equals 14 residues.

The chain recombines TRBV2 with TRBJ1-1, with 7 bases identical to TRBD1. Germline V gene sequence: CDR1 SNHLY, CDR2 FYNNEI. CDR3 length equals 14 residues. The V gene end was trimmed by 5 bases and the J gene end by 1 base; junction bases not matched to a gene: 4. The CDR3 DNA reads as TGTGCCAGCAGTTTACGACAGGGGAACACTGAAGCTTTCTTT. This sequence encodes CASSLRQGNTEAFF.

This chain links TRBV5-6 with TRBJ2-7; 7 positions agree with TRBD1. Germline assignment: CDR1 SGHDT and CDR2 YYEEEE. The trim removed 7 bases at V and 2 bases at J, leaving 15 bases unmatched. The CDR3 has 16 residues. CDR3 region: CASPQVSRDRAYEQYF. The CDR3 DNA reads TGTGCCAGCCCTCAAGTCTCCCGGGACAGAGCCTACGAGCAGTACTTC. The variable domain in full, with the rest retrieved from reference TRBV5-6 and TRBJ2-7, is DAGVTQSPTHLIKTRGQQVTLRCSPKSGHDTVSWYQQALGQGPQFIFQYYEEEERQRGNFPDRFSGHQFPNYSSELNVNALLLGDSALYLCASPQVSRDRAYEQYFGPGTRLTVT.

The chain recombines TRBV9 with TRBJ2-7; TRBD2 matches 8 bases. The CDR3 is 14 amino acids. V lost 0 bases to trimming and J lost 5 bases; unmatched junction nucleotides: 4. The germline V gene has CDR1 SGDLS and CDR2 YYNGEE. The CDR3 region has the DNA TGTGCCAGCAGCGTAGGGACTAGCATCCACGAGCAGTACTTC. It encodes CASSVGTSIHEQYF.

This clone has only a few counts. The chain is built from TRBV7-9 and TRBJ1-6, with 8 bases matching TRBD1. Trimming cost V 4 bases and J 10 bases; bases outside gene matches: 9. The germline gives CDR1 SEHNR, CDR2 FQNEAQ (reference sequence). This CDR3 region has 15 residues. The CDR3 region has the DNA TGTGCCAGCAGCTCCTCGGACAGGGTGCGGTCACCCCTCCACTTT. Its protein is CASSSSDRVRSPLHF.

The V and J genes are TRBV19 and TRBJ2-7, with 9 bases identical to TRBD1. The V segment lost 4 bases and the J segment 5 bases; nucleotides outside the gene matches: 6. The CDR3 sequence is 14 residues long. Per germline, CDR1 LNHDA and CDR2 SQIVND (reference sequence). The DNA for the CDR3 is TGTGCCAGTAGTAGGGGACAGGGAGCCCACGAGCAGTACTTC. It specifies CASSRGQGAHEQYF.

The chain combines TRBV2 with TRBJ2-2; 7 positions agree with TRBD1. Trimming removed 3 bases from V and 4 bases from J; junction bases left unmatched: 8. The V gene's germline CDR1 is SNHLY and CDR2 FYNNEI. This CDR3 spans 16 amino acids. This CDR3 reads CASSDVGTGATGELFF. DNA for the CDR3: TGTGCCAGCAGTGATGTGGGTACAGGGGCCACCGGGGAGCTGTTTTTT. The whole variable domain, filled in from reference TRBV2 and TRBJ2-2, reads EPEVTQTPSHQVTQMGQEVILRCVPISNHLYFYWYRQILGQKVEFLVSFYNNEISEKSEIFDDQFSVERPDGSNFTLKIRSTKLEDSAMYFCASSDVGTGATGELFFGEGSRLTVL.

This chain uses TRBV15 with TRBJ2-7, with 9 nucleotides matching TRBD1. J was trimmed by 4 bases and V by 5 bases; bases with no gene match: 27. Germline V gene lookup returns CDR1 LNHNV and CDR2 YYDKDF (reference sequence). This CDR3 is 21 amino acids long. The CDR3 spells CATSARKSSGQGLLRGYEQYF. The CDR3 region has the DNA TGTGCCACCAGCGCCCGGAAGTCCTCGGGACAGGGATTGCTTCGGGGATACGAGCAGTACTTC.

This rearrangement joins TRBV28 to TRBJ2-2, with TRBD2 matching 13 bases. The V segment lost 6 bases and the J segment 7 bases; nucleotides outside the gene matches: 5. CDR1 and CDR2 (germline): MDHEN, SYDVKM. This CDR3 spans 15 amino acids. DNA for the CDR3: TGTGCCAGCAGAGCGACTAGCGGGAGGAGCGGGGAGCTGTTTTTT. This sequence encodes CASRATSGRSGELFF. The variable domain in full, with the rest retrieved from reference TRBV28 and TRBJ2-2, is DVKVTQSSRYLVKRTGEKVFLECVQDMDHENMFWYRQDPGLGLRLIYFSYDVKMKEKGDIPEGYSVSREKKERFSLILESASTNQTSMYLCASRATSGRSGELFFGEGSRLTVL.

The chain couples TRBV5-1 to TRBJ2-1; no clear D gene. This CDR3 region has 14 residues. Germline CDR1 and CDR2: SGHRS and YFSETQ. With 1 base removed from V and 1 base from J, the gap between germline ends came to 6 bases. The CDR3 loop is CASSLSQSYNEQFF. CDR3 DNA sequence: TGCGCCAGCAGCTTGAGTCAGTCCTACAATGAGCAGTTCTTC.

This chain links TRBV7-8 with TRBJ1-3; possible D gene TRBD1, 5 bases. The V gene lost 6 bases and the J gene lost 2 bases, with 17 bases spanning the gap. The CDR3 sequence is 16 residues long. From germline, CDR1 is SGHVS and CDR2 FQNEAQ. The CDR3 nucleotides are TGTGCCAGCAGTCATAGGGCAGGGCAGACTGGAAACACCATATATTTT. Its protein is CASSHRAGQTGNTIYF.

The chain uses TRBV6-5 and TRBJ2-2, with 10 positions matching TRBD2. V lost 6 bases and J lost 4; bases outside the gene matches: 5. CDR3 length: 15 amino acids. Per germline, CDR1 MNHEY and CDR2 SVGAGI. The CDR3 nucleotides read TGTGCCAGCAGAAGGACTAGCGGTCCCACCGGGGAGCTGTTTTTT. As protein: CASRRTSGPTGELFF.